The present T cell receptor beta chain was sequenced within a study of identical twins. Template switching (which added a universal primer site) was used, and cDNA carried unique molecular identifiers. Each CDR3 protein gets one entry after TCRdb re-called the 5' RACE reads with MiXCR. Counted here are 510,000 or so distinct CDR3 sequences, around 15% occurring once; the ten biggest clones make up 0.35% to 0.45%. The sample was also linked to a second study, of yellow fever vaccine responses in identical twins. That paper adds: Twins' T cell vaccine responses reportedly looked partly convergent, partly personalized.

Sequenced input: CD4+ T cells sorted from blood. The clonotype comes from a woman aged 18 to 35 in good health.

CDR3 nucleotide sequence: TGTGCCACCAGCAGGGGACTAGCGGGGGTGGCAGATACGCAGTATTTT. Amino acid sequence: CATSRGLAGVADTQYF. The rearrangement uses TRBV15 and TRBJ2-3; TRBD2 matches at 14 bases. The length of the CDR3 is 16 residues. Trimming removed 3 bases from V and 4 bases from J; junction bases left unmatched: 3. CDR1 is LNHNV and CDR2 is YYDKDF in the germline V gene (reference sequence).